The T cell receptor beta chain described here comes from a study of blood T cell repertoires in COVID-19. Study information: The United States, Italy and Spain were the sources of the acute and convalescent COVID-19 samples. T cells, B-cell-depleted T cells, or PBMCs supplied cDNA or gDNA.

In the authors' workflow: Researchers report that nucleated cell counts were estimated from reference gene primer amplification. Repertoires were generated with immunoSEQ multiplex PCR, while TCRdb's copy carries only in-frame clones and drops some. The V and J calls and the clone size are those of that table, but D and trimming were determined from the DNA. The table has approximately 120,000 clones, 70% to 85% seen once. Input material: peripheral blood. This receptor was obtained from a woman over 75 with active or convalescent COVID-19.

The CDR3: CASSFRRDTDTQYF. The CDR3 DNA reads TGCGCCAGCAGCTTCCGACGGGACACAGATACGCAGTATTTT. The chain has TRBV5-1 and TRBJ2-3; D is perhaps TRBD2 (5 bases). CDR1 and CDR2 from the germline V gene are SGHRS and YFSETQ. The CDR3 consists of 14 residues. V was pared by 2 bases and J by 2 bases, with 9 bases between.